A single sample is the source of the 30 T cell receptor beta chains below, sequenced in a study of cytomegalovirus exposure and HLA in healthy donors. The study ran its PCR with 60 Vbeta and 13 Jbeta primers. Only in-frame clones appear in the TCRdb table, and some are missing; sequencing was by immunoSEQ multiplex PCR. This table holds approximately 100,000 clones, roughly 70% found once. Specimen: PBMCs. These receptors originate from a man between 50 and 59 years old in good health and CMV-seronegative.

The V call is TRBV19, the J call TRBJ1-6; D is perhaps TRBD1 (6 bases). The V end lost 3 bases, the J end lost 0 bases, and 9 bases lay between the germline ends. The CDR3 spans 16 residues. CDR1 is LNHDA, CDR2 SQIVND, per germline (reference sequence). The CDR3 DNA is TGTGCCAGTAGTATGACAGGCGACTCCTATAATTCACCCCTCCACTTT. Protein product: CASSMTGDSYNSPLHF.

The chain employs TRBV10-3 and TRBJ2-6; 8 bases match TRBD1. The CDR3 is made up of 18 amino acids. In germline, CDR1 is ENHRY, CDR2 SYGVKD. Germline trimming cut 2 bases from V and 0 bases from J; bases unmatched to any gene: 6. The CDR3 DNA is TGTGCCATCAGTGAGCCCCAGGGGGCAATCTCTGGGGCCAACGTCCTGACTTTC. Protein: CAISEPQGAISGANVLTF.

The gene calls are TRBV5-1 and TRBJ1-4, with D unclear. Between the trimmed V and J ends, which lost 1 base and 5 bases, there was a span of 12 bases. CDR1 SGHRS and CDR2 YFSETQ come from the germline V gene. The CDR3 is made up of 15 amino acids. Written as DNA, the CDR3 is TGCGCCAGCAGCTTGTCGTCAGGTTCGAATGAAAAACTGTTTTTT. Translated, it gives CASSLSSGSNEKLFF.

The chain links TRBV2 to TRBJ1-5; no clear D gene. Germline assignment: CDR1 SNHLY and CDR2 FYNNEI. Trimming pared 4 bases from V and 4 bases from J, leaving 11 bases between. CDR3 length: 14 amino acids. The DNA of the CDR3 is TGTGCCAGCAGTGCGGGGTGGCAGAATCAGCCCCAGCATTTT. Its protein is CASSAGWQNQPQHF.

For the CDR3, the DNA is TGTGCCAGCAGCGGACACAACGAGGACACCATATATTTT. It codes for CASSGHNEDTIYF. The chain employs TRBV5-4 and TRBJ1-3; possible D gene TRBD1, 5 bases. Germline CDR1 is SGHNT and CDR2 is YYREEE (reference sequence). The CDR3 contains 13 residues. V lost 4 bases, J lost 8 bases, and 13 bases lay in between. Variable domain in full (rest from reference TRBV5-4 and TRBJ1-3): ETGVTQSPTHLIKTRGQQVTLRCSSQSGHNTVSWYQQALGQGPQFIFQYYREEENGRGNFPPRFSGLQFPNYSSELNVNALELDDSALYLCASSGHNEDTIYFGEGSWLTVV.

This chain joins TRBV4-3 and TRBJ2-3; D not certain. CDR1 LGHNA and CDR2 YSLEER come from the germline V gene. The CDR3 extends over 13 amino acids. V lost 0 bases and J 11 bases, leaving 12 bases between the germline ends. CDR3 region: CASSQDGGIKQYF. DNA of the CDR3: TGCGCCAGCAGCCAAGATGGCGGCATCAAGCAGTATTTT.

This chain connects TRBV4-1 to TRBJ1-6; TRBD1 matches at 7 bases. CDR3 length: 18 residues. V was clipped by 4 bases and J by 0 bases; unmatched bases: 9. The germline CDR1 and CDR2 sequences are MGHRA and YSYEKL. The CDR3 bases are TGCGCCAGCAGCCTTGGGGTGGGACAGAGCTCCTATAATTCACCCCTCCACTTT. Amino acid sequence: CASSLGVGQSSYNSPLHF.

The CDR3 DNA follows: TGTGCCAGCAGTGCCGCGGGAGCCACCACAGATACGCAGTATTTT. This sequence encodes CASSAAGATTDTQYF. The chain couples TRBV28 to TRBJ2-3, with 7 bases that match TRBD2. Germline lookup yields CDR1 MDHEN and CDR2 SYDVKM. V dropped 5 bases and J dropped 2; count of bases not matched to a gene: 7. The CDR3 covers 15 residues.

This chain links TRBV2 with TRBJ1-1, with 11 positions matching TRBD1. The CDR3 spans 17 residues. The V gene end was trimmed by 8 bases and the J gene end by 2 bases; junction bases not matched to a gene: 13. Looked up from germline, CDR1 is SNHLY and CDR2 is FYNNEI. In nucleotides, the CDR3 is TGTGCCAGCCATAGGGGAGGGACAGGGGGTTTAAACACTGAAGCTTTCTTT. Residues: CASHRGGTGGLNTEAFF.

A single count supports this clone. This sequence joins TRBV27 and TRBJ2-1, with 14 bases fitting TRBD2. CDR1 is MNHEY, CDR2 SMNVEV, per germline (reference sequence). The V gene end was trimmed by 4 bases and the J gene end by 7 bases; junction bases not matched to a gene: 6. The CDR3 is 16 amino acids. CDR3 region: CASSSLTSGGVNEQFF. CDR3 nucleotides: TGTGCCAGCAGTTCCCTGACTAGCGGGGGGGTTAATGAGCAGTTCTTC.

This clone was seen just once. This rearrangement joins TRBV29-1 to TRBJ2-5; tentative D call: TRBD1 (6 bases). The J call is doubtful: the DNA matches TRBJ2-7 better. CDR1 and CDR2 (germline): SQVTM, ANQGSEA. The CDR3 length is 14 residues. The CDR3 loop reads CSVEADGRGGEQYF. CDR3 in DNA: TGCAGCGTTGAAGCTGATGGCAGGGGCGGCGAGCAGTACTTC.

The rearrangement uses TRBV7-9 and TRBJ2-2; D remains ambiguous. The V gene lost 1 base and the J gene lost 4 bases, with 10 bases spanning the gap. Looked up from germline, CDR1 is SEHNR and CDR2 is FQNEAQ (reference sequence). There are 15 residues in the CDR3. The CDR3 here is CASSLEVTTTGELFF. CDR3 coding DNA: TGTGCCAGCAGCTTAGAGGTGACAACCACCGGGGAGCTGTTTTTT.

The CDR3 nucleotides read TGCGCCAGCAGCTTTAGGACAGCCCCCTCCTACGAGCAGTACTTC. Translation gives CASSFRTAPSYEQYF. The chain couples TRBV5-1 to TRBJ2-7, with a tentative D call TRBD1 (6 bases). Germline V gives CDR1 SGHRS, CDR2 YFSETQ. The CDR3 sequence is 15 residues long. The germline V and J ends were trimmed by 2 bases and 0 bases, with 12 bases remaining between them.

This clone appeared a few times. V gene TRBV4-1 combines with J gene TRBJ2-7; the match to TRBD1 covers 7 bases. Germline V lookup: CDR1 MGHRA, CDR2 YSYEKL. J gave up 1 base and V 4 bases, and 7 bases lay outside the gene matches. The CDR3 contains 15 residues. CDR3 residues: CASSPQLTGSYEQYF. CDR3 coding DNA: TGCGCCAGCAGCCCTCAACTGACAGGGTCCTACGAGCAGTACTTC.

The rearrangement joins TRBV15 to TRBJ1-1, with D perhaps matching TRBD1 (5 bases). Trimming pared 1 base from V and 0 bases from J, leaving 15 bases between. The length of the CDR3 is 17 residues. Germline-derived CDR1 and CDR2 are LNHNV and YYDKDF (reference sequence). CDR3 nucleotide sequence: TGTGCCACCAGCAGAGCGCTGTCCGGGGGGGTGAACACTGAAGCTTTCTTT. Amino acids: CATSRALSGGVNTEAFF. Drawing the rest from reference TRBV15 and TRBJ1-1, the complete variable domain is DAMVIQNPRYQVTQFGKPVTLSCSQTLNHNVMYWYQQKSSQAPKLLFHYYDKDFNNEADTPDNFQSRRPNTSFCFLDIRSPGLGDTAMYLCATSRALSGGVNTEAFFGQGTRLTVV.

V and J are TRBV4-3 and TRBJ2-7, with 8 bases matching TRBD2. This CDR3 region has 18 residues. CDR1 is LGHNA and CDR2 is YSLEER in the germline V gene. The J segment lost 0 bases and the V segment lost 1 base, leaving 11 bases of the junction unmatched. The CDR3 loop reads CASSQATGIAGFSYEQYF. In DNA form, the CDR3 reads TGCGCCAGCAGCCAAGCTACGGGAATAGCGGGGTTCTCCTACGAGCAGTACTTC.

This chain joins TRBV6-6 and TRBJ1-5; 7 bases map to TRBD1. With V trimmed by 2 bases and J by 2 bases, 0 bases remained unmatched. Germline values: CDR1 MNHNY, CDR2 SVGAGI (reference sequence). The CDR3 covers 14 residues. The CDR3 nucleotides are TGTGCCAGCAGTTACACAGGGGGCAATCAGCCCCAGCATTTT. Amino acid sequence: CASSYTGGNQPQHF.

V is TRBV19 and J is TRBJ2-7; D is perhaps TRBD2 (6 bases). The V and J ends lost 3 bases and 4 bases respectively, with 16 bases between them. The CDR3 has 15 amino acids. From germline, CDR1 is LNHDA and CDR2 SQIVND (reference sequence). CDR3 sequence (DNA): TGTGCCAGTAGTATGAGACGGGAGCCTCTGTACGAGCAGTACTTC. Protein: CASSMRREPLYEQYF.

This clone showed up just a few times. The rearrangement uses TRBV5-1 and TRBJ1-3, with D possibly TRBD1 on 6 matching bases. Trimming left V 1 base short and J 1 base short, with 12 bases between. CDR1 is SGHRS and CDR2 is YFSETQ in the germline V gene. The length of the CDR3 is 16 residues. DNA for the CDR3: TGCGCCAGCAGCTTGACTACCGGGACATCTGGAAACACCATATATTTT. It codes for CASSLTTGTSGNTIYF.

The chain carries TRBV6-5 and TRBJ2-5; the D gene is possibly TRBD1 (5 bases). The DNA end is more similar to TRBJ2-7, so the J call may be wrong. Germline loops: CDR1 MNHEY, CDR2 SVGAGI. The CDR3 contains 12 residues. CDR3 protein: CASSPGHYEQYF. DNA of the CDR3: TGTGCCAGCAGTCCCGGACACTACGAGCAGTACTTC.

The gene calls are TRBV19 and TRBJ1-1; no firm D call. CDR1 LNHDA and CDR2 SQIVND come from the germline V gene (reference sequence). Trimming stripped 4 bases from V and 1 base from J, with 10 bases between. The CDR3 is made up of 14 amino acids. The CDR3 nucleotides are TGTGCCAGTAGTACGTCCTCCAGGAACACTGAAGCTTTCTTT. Translating gives CASSTSSRNTEAFF.

The chain employs TRBV9 and TRBJ2-7, with a weak D call TRBD1 (5 bases). This CDR3 comprises 12 residues. Germline V gene data show CDR1 as SGDLS and CDR2 as YYNGEE. The V and J ends lost 3 bases and 4 bases respectively, with 8 bases between them. This CDR3 reads CASSGPGYEQYF. Written as DNA, the CDR3 is TGTGCCAGCAGCGGTCCAGGGTACGAGCAGTACTTC.

Here the CDR3 DNA reads TGTGCCAGCTCCCCAGGGCGGGTGAGCACAGATACGCAGTATTTT. Protein product: CASSPGRVSTDTQYF. The rearrangement uses TRBV18 and TRBJ2-3; D may match TRBD1 or TRBD2 (5 bases each). The CDR3 covers 15 residues. The germline V gene has CDR1 KGHSH and CDR2 LQKENI. With 6 bases removed from V and 0 bases from J, the gap between germline ends came to 13 bases. Full variable domain (remainder filled in from reference TRBV18 and TRBJ2-3): NAGVMQNPRHLVRRRGQEARLRCSPMKGHSHVYWYRQLPEEGLKFMVYLQKENIIDESGMPKERFSAEFPKEGPSILRIQQVVRGDSAAYFCASSPGRVSTDTQYFGPGTRLTVL.

The CDR3 sequence is CASSRDEHYSNQPQHF. The CDR3, as DNA: TGTGCCAGCAGCCGTGACGAGCACTATAGCAATCAGCCCCAGCATTTT. This sequence joins TRBV5-4 and TRBJ1-5; no clear D gene. The CDR3 contains 16 residues. Germline CDR1 reads SGHNT; CDR2 reads YYREEE (reference sequence). Trimming cost V 4 bases and J 0 bases, with 14 bases left between them.

The chain carries TRBV27 and TRBJ2-5; unclear D gene. The J call could be wrong; TRBJ2-7 is a better fit for the DNA end. This CDR3 spans 16 amino acids. The V gene's germline CDR1 is MNHEY and CDR2 SMNVEV (reference sequence). The DNA of the CDR3 is TGTGCCAGCAGTTTATCGTACCCCTCGAGCTCCTACGAGCAGTACTTC. Protein: CASSLSYPSSSYEQYF.

This clone has just a few counts. J is TRBJ1-1 and V is TRBV19; D not certain. The V gene lost 7 bases and the J gene lost 0 bases, with 9 bases spanning the gap. The CDR3 spans 13 residues. Germline values: CDR1 LNHDA, CDR2 SQIVND (reference sequence). The DNA of the CDR3 is TGTGCCAGTATTAACCGGGTGAACACTGAAGCTTTCTTT. It translates to CASINRVNTEAFF.

V is TRBV10-3 and J is TRBJ1-5, with unresolved D. V was trimmed by 3 bases and J by 4 bases, leaving 19 bases between them. CDR3 length equals 17 residues. Germline CDR1 and CDR2: ENHRY and SYGVKD. The DNA of the CDR3 is TGTGCCATCAGTGACTACACCGGGAGCCCCGATAATCAGCCCCAGCATTTT. This codes for CAISDYTGSPDNQPQHF.

The gene calls are TRBV19 and TRBJ2-4; 7 positions match TRBD1. This CDR3 has 14 amino acids. CDR1 and CDR2 from the germline V gene are LNHDA and SQIVND (reference sequence). V lost 5 bases to trimming and J lost 1 base; unmatched junction nucleotides: 2. This CDR3 is CASSPTGAKNIQYF. Here the CDR3 DNA reads TGTGCCAGTAGTCCGACAGGGGCCAAAAACATTCAGTACTTC.

The chain carries TRBV19 and TRBJ2-3, with 13 bases that match TRBD2. J lost 0 bases, V lost 6 bases, and 3 bases had no gene match. CDR3 length: 16 residues. Germline assignment: CDR1 LNHDA and CDR2 SQIVND (reference sequence). CDR3 nucleotides: TGTGCCAGTAGGGGACTAGCGGGAATTAGCACAGATACGCAGTATTTT. Its protein product is CASRGLAGISTDTQYF.

This clone was recorded a few times. This chain joins TRBV19 and TRBJ1-3, with 7 bases that match TRBD1. The CDR3 runs to 16 residues. In germline, CDR1 is LNHDA, CDR2 SQIVND (reference sequence). The J segment lost 2 bases and the V segment lost 5 bases, leaving 9 bases of the junction unmatched. The DNA for the CDR3 is TGTGCCAGTAGTGCTTCACAGGGGACCCCTGGAAACACCATATATTTT. This encodes CASSASQGTPGNTIYF.